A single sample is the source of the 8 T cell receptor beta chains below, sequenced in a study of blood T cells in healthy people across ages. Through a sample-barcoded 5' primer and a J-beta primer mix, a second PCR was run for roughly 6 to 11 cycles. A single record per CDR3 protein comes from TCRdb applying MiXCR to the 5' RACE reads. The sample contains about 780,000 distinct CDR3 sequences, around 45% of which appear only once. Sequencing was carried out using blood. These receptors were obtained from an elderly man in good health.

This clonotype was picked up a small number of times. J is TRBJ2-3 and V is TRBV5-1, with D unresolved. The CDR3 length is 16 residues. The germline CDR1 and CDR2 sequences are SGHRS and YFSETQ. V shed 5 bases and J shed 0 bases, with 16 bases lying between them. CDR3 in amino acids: CASSSDGAVSTDTQYF. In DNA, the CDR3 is TGCGCCAGCAGTTCGGACGGAGCAGTAAGCACAGATACGCAGTATTTT.

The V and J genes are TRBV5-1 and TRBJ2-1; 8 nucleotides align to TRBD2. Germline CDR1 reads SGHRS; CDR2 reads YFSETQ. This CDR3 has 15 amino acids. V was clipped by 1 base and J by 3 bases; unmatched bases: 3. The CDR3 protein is CASSLSGTSYNEQFF. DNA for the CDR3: TGCGCCAGCAGCTTGAGTGGGACTAGCTACAATGAGCAGTTCTTC.

CDR3 DNA sequence: TGTGCCAGCAGCGTACCTGGCGGGTCTAGCACAGATACGCAGTATTTT. It encodes CASSVPGGSSTDTQYF. This chain connects TRBV3-1 to TRBJ2-3; D is possibly TRBD2 (5 bases). In germline, CDR1 is LGHDT, CDR2 YNNKEL (reference sequence). The length of the CDR3 is 16 residues. V shed 5 bases and J shed 0 bases, with 15 bases lying between them.

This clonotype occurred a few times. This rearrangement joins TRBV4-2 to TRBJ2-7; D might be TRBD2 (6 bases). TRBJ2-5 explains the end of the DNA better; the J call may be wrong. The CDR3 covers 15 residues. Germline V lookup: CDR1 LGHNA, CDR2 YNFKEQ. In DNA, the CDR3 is TGTGCCAGCAGCCAAGATCAGGCTAGCGAGGAGACCCAGTACTTC. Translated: CASSQDQASEETQYF.

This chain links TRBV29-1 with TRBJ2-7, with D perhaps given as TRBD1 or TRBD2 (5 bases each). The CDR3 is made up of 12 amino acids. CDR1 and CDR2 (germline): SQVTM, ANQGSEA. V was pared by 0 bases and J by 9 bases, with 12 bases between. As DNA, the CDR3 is TGCAGCGTTGAAGACCTCCGGGACGGGCAGTACTTC. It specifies CSVEDLRDGQYF.

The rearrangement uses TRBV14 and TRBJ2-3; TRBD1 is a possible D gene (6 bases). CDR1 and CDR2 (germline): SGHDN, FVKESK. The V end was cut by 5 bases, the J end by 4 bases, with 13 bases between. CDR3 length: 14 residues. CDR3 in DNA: TGTGCCAGCAGCTTTACAGGGTACGCAGATACGCAGTATTTT. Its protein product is CASSFTGYADTQYF.

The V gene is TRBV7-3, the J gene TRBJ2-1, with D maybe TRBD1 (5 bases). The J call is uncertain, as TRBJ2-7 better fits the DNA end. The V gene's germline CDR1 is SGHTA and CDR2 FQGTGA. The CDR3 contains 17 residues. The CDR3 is CASSLSPTVSSYNEQYF. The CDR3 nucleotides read TGTGCCAGCAGCTTAAGTCCGACAGTAAGCTCCTACAATGAGCAGTACTTC.

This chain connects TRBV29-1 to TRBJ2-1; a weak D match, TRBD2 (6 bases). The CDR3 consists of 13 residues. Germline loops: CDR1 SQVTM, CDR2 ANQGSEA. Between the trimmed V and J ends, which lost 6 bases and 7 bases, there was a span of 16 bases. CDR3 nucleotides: TGCAGCGTCGACGGGGGTTTGGGGAATGAGCAGTTCTTC. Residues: CSVDGGLGNEQFF.